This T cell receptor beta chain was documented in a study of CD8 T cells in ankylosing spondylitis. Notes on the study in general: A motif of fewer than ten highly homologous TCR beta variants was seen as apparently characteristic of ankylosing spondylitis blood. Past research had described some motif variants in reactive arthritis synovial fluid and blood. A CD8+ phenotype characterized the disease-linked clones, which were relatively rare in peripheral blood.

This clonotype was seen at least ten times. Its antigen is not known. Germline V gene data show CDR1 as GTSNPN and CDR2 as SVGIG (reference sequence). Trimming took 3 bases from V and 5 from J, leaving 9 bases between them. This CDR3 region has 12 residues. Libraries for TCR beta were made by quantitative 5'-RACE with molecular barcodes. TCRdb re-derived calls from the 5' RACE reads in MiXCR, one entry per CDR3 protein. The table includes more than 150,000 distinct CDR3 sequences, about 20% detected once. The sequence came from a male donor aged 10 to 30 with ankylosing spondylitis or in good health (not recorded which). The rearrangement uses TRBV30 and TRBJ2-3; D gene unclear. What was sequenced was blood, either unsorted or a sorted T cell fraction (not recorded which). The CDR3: CAWSRVVDTQYF. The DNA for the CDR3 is TGTGCCTGGAGCCGAGTAGTAGATACGCAGTATTTT.